These T cell receptor beta chains were read from a single sample in a study of Graves' ophthalmopathy and Graves' hyperthyroidism. A single record per CDR3 protein comes from TCRdb applying MiXCR to the multiplex PCR reads. The sample records around 1,000,000 distinct CDR3 sequences, 35% to 40% being singletons. The material sequenced was peripheral blood or thyroid tissue (not recorded which). The receptor source for this set is an adult man with Graves' hyperthyroidism. The CDR3 runs from the conserved cysteine through the conserved F or W. Each record gives: J gene, V gene, clone size, D gene, CDR3 DNA, CDR3 protein. A D gene is named only where the DNA matches it firmly. For some rows the clone size is stated as once, few or many, or as a class when expanded; others skip it.

TRBJ2-7,TRBV6-1,.,.,TGCGCCAGCAGTCCAACGGGACAAATCCACGAGCAGTACTTC,CASSPTGQIHEQYF
TRBJ2-7,TRBV7-9,many,TRBD2,TGTGCCAGCAGCTCCCCCCTAGCGGAGATCTACGAGCAGTACTTC,CASSSPLAEIYEQYF
TRBJ2-7,TRBV7-8,.,TRBD1,TGTGCCAGCAGCGTGGCCGGGACAGGGGCTGCCTACGAGCAGTACTTC,CASSVAGTGAAYEQYF
TRBJ1-2,TRBV9,.,TRBD1,TGTGCCAGCAGCCCAGGACCGAGCCGACAGGGGACTTCAACGGGCACCTTC,CASSPGPSRQGTSTGTF
TRBJ1-4,TRBV14,many,TRBD1,TGTGCCAGCAGCCCCATAGGGGGCCAAGAAAAACTGTTTTTT,CASSPIGGQEKLFF
TRBJ2-7,TRBV25-1,.,TRBD1,TGTGCCAGCAGTGAACAGGGGGCCGCTATTTACGAGCAGTACTTC,CASSEQGAAIYEQYF
TRBJ1-2,TRBV29-1,.,.,TGCAGCGATTCAAGGGGGGACAACTATGGCTACACCTTC,CSDSRGDNYGYTF
TRBJ1-4,TRBV28,.,.,TGTGCCAGCAGTTTACTCGGGGAAGCTAATGAAAAACTGTTTTTT,CASSLLGEANEKLFF
TRBJ1-4,TRBV4-3,few,.,TGCGCCAGCAGCCAAGATACGAGGGTGGGGGAAAAACTGTTTTTT,CASSQDTRVGEKLFF
TRBJ2-5,TRBV5-5,once,TRBD1,TGTGCCAGCAGCTTGTCCGAGGGGGCCAATCAGCCCCAGTACTTC,CASSLSEGANQPQYF
TRBJ2-7,TRBV20-1,.,TRBD1,TGCAGTGCTAGCAAGTACGGACAGGGTGTGTACGAGCAGTACTTC,CSASKYGQGVYEQYF
TRBJ2-5,TRBV7-2,.,.,TGTGCCAGCAGCTCGAGACGGGGGGCTTGGGAGACCCAGTACTTC,CASSSRRGAWETQYF
TRBJ2-2,TRBV19,.,.,TGTGCCAGTAGTATAGTAGGTTTGACTAACACCGGGGAGCTGTTTTTT,CASSIVGLTNTGELFF
TRBJ1-5,TRBV28,few,TRBD1,TGTGCCAGCAGCTCTGGACAGGGCACAACGGTAGGCAATCAGCCCCAGCATTTT,CASSSGQGTTVGNQPQHF
TRBJ1-1,TRBV29-1,.,.,TGCAGCTCACGGATCCTGAACACTGAAGCTTTCTTT,CSSRILNTEAFF
TRBJ2-5,TRBV6-5,once,.,TGTGCCAGCAGTGAAGCGTCGAGGGACCCGGAGACCCAGTACTTC,CASSEASRDPETQYF
TRBJ1-3,TRBV4-1,few,.,TGCGCCAGCAGCCAAGTCCTCCCTTCGGTAGACACCATATATTTT,CASSQVLPSVDTIYF
TRBJ1-2,TRBV29-1,.,.,TGCAGCGTTACCCTGGACAGCTCTGGCTACACCTTC,CSVTLDSSGYTF
TRBJ1-1,TRBV14,many,.,TGTGCCAGCAGCCAAGTCCGAGAGAGCACTGAAGCTTTCTTT,CASSQVRESTEAFF
TRBJ1-2,TRBV10-3,.,.,TGTGCCGTTGGGGCGGACAGTCTTTTAAACTATGGCTACACCTTC,CAVGADSLLNYGYTF